The 20 T cell receptor beta chains below come from one sample, sequenced in a study of technical replicates of blood from a handful of donors. Sequencing used immunoSEQ multiplex PCR; TCRdb keeps in-frame clones, though not all of them. The sample lists approximately 88,000 clones; around 96% were seen once. Sequences were obtained from T cells isolated from PBMCs. These receptors all come from a human donor in good health.

The chain links TRBV4-1 to TRBJ1-3; no reliable D call. The CDR3 extends over 15 amino acids. V lost 1 base, J lost 2 bases, and 9 bases lay in between. CDR1 and CDR2 from the germline V gene are MGHRA and YSYEKL. CDR3 sequence (DNA): TGCGCCAGCAGCCAAGTGGAGGGAACTGGAAACACCATATATTTT. Amino acid sequence: CASSQVEGTGNTIYF.

This chain joins TRBV28 and TRBJ2-3, with 9 bases fitting TRBD1. The CDR3 consists of 16 residues. Germline values: CDR1 MDHEN, CDR2 SYDVKM. With 3 bases clipped from V and 2 bases from J, the junction kept 6 bases outside the gene matches. The CDR3 coding sequence is TGTGCCAGCAGTTTTGCGGGACAGGGCTCCACAGATACGCAGTATTTT. Translated, it gives CASSFAGQGSTDTQYF.

This sequence joins TRBV18 and TRBJ2-7, with TRBD2 matching 10 bases. Germline assignment: CDR1 KGHSH and CDR2 LQKENI. Germline trimming cut 5 bases from V and 5 bases from J; bases unmatched to any gene: 6. CDR3 length: 14 amino acids. In nucleotides, the CDR3 is TGTGCCAGCTCATCTAGCGGGAGTAACCACGAGCAGTACTTC. It translates to CASSSSGSNHEQYF.

The chain couples TRBV5-3 to TRBJ1-1; D remains unclear. TRBV5-3 is an ORF, with its function uncertain. Between the trimmed V and J ends, which lost 4 bases and 0 bases, there was a span of 13 bases. This CDR3 contains 15 residues. In DNA form, the CDR3 reads TGTGCCAGAAGCCGTCACGCCGGGGTGAACACTGAAGCTTTCTTT. This sequence encodes CARSRHAGVNTEAFF.

The chain links TRBV13 to TRBJ2-5, with D maybe TRBD1 (5 bases). Germline lookup yields CDR1 PRHDT and CDR2 FYEKMQ (reference sequence). CDR3 length equals 13 residues. With 7 bases removed from V and 2 bases from J, the gap between germline ends came to 11 bases. The CDR3 loop reads CASNGAPQETQYF. The CDR3 nucleotides are TGTGCCAGCAATGGGGCTCCACAAGAGACCCAGTACTTC.

As DNA, the CDR3 is TGTGCCAGCAGCCCACAAGGGGGACACGGGGAGCTGTTTTTT. The encoded protein is CASSPQGGHGELFF. This chain uses TRBV11-2 with TRBJ2-2; possibly TRBD1 for D (6 bases). The CDR3 spans 14 residues. V dropped 5 bases and J dropped 7 bases, with 14 bases sitting between them. Germline-derived CDR1 and CDR2 are SGHAT and FQNNGV. Based on the CDR3 plus reference TRBV11-2 and TRBJ2-2, the full variable domain is EAGVAQSPRYKIIEKRQSVAFWCNPISGHATLYWYQQILGQGPKLLIQFQNNGVVDDSQLPKDRFSAERLKGVDSTLKIQPAKLEDSAVYLCASSPQGGHGELFFGEGSRLTVL.

A single count supports this clone. The chain combines TRBV19 with TRBJ1-5; the match to TRBD1 covers 8 bases. Germline V lookup: CDR1 LNHDA, CDR2 SQIVND (reference sequence). This CDR3 comprises 14 residues. Losses at the gene ends were 0 bases for V and 7 bases for J; bases not matched to a gene: 2. The CDR3 region has the DNA TGTGCCAGTAGTATAGACAGGGGGCGGCAGCCCCAGCATTTT. As protein: CASSIDRGRQPQHF.

This clone appeared a single time. The chain recombines TRBV6-5 with TRBJ2-2, with a weak D call TRBD1 (6 bases). Germline V gene data show CDR1 as MNHEY and CDR2 as SVGAGI. Trimming stripped 5 bases from V and 1 base from J, with 11 bases between. The CDR3 spans 15 residues. For the CDR3, the DNA is TGTGCCAGCAGTCAACGGGACAAGAACACCGGGGAGCTGTTTTTT. Translating gives CASSQRDKNTGELFF.

The chain carries TRBV7-2 and TRBJ2-3, with TRBD2 matching over 11 bases. J gave up 2 bases and V 5 bases, and 6 bases lay outside the gene matches. CDR3 size: 16 residues. The germline V gene has CDR1 SGHTA and CDR2 FQGNSA. The CDR3: CASSGRLAGTTDTQYF. The CDR3 coding sequence is TGTGCCAGCAGCGGCAGACTAGCGGGAACCACAGATACGCAGTATTTT.

The V and J genes are TRBV7-9 and TRBJ2-7; a possible D gene is TRBD2 (7 bases). Germline V gene sequence: CDR1 SEHNR, CDR2 FQNEAQ (reference sequence). The CDR3 runs 15 residues. Trimming removed 5 bases from V and 3 bases from J, with 17 bases in between. CDR3 residues: CASSPAGGHFYEQYF. CDR3 coding DNA: TGTGCCAGCAGCCCCGCCGGGGGGCATTTCTACGAGCAGTACTTC.

V gene TRBV12-5 combines with J gene TRBJ2-2, with TRBD2 matching over 8 bases. CDR1 is LGHNT and CDR2 is FRNRAP in the germline V gene. This CDR3 region has 17 residues. V lost 5 bases and J lost 6; bases outside the gene matches: 14. The CDR3 bases are TGTGCTAGTGGTCCCCCCGGGACTAGGGTAATTGCCGGGGAGCTGTTTTTT. Residues: CASGPPGTRVIAGELFF. The variable domain in full, with the rest retrieved from reference TRBV12-5 and TRBJ2-2, is DARVTQTPRHKVTEMGQEVTMRCQPILGHNTVFWYRQTMMQGLELLAYFRNRAPLDDSGMPKDRFSAEMPDATLATLKIQPSEPRDSAVYFCASGPPGTRVIAGELFFGEGSRLTVL.

V is TRBV19 and J is TRBJ2-1; 9 bases agree with TRBD2. V shed 3 bases, J shed 3 bases, and the junction held 3 bases outside the gene matches. This CDR3 comprises 15 residues. Per germline, CDR1 LNHDA and CDR2 SQIVND (reference sequence). The CDR3 coding sequence is TGTGCCAGTAGTATGGCGGGGGGGGGCTACAATGAGCAGTTCTTC. Residues: CASSMAGGGYNEQFF.

The chain employs TRBV11-1 and TRBJ1-1, with no clear D. The CDR3 is 12 amino acids. Germline V gene lookup returns CDR1 SGHAT and CDR2 FQDESV (reference sequence). V gave up 4 bases and J gave up 6 bases, with 9 bases separating them. The CDR3 bases are TGTGCCAGCAGCTCCAGGTCCGCTGAAGCTTTCTTT. Translating it yields CASSSRSAEAFF.

The CDR3 loop reads CASSVEGTGELFF. The DNA for the CDR3 is TGTGCCAGCAGCGTAGAGGGGACCGGGGAGCTGTTTTTT. The rearrangement uses TRBV9 and TRBJ2-2; D possibly corresponds to TRBD1 (5 bases). Deletions cut 0 bases from V and 5 bases from J, with 5 bases between. The CDR3 has 13 residues. Germline lookup yields CDR1 SGDLS and CDR2 YYNGEE.

The chain carries TRBV7-3 and TRBJ2-7, with D maybe TRBD1 (5 bases). Germline CDR1 SGHTA, CDR2 FQGTGA. The ends were cut back, 3 bases at V and 5 bases at J, with 14 bases in the middle. This CDR3 has 14 amino acids. As DNA, the CDR3 is TGTGCCAGCAGCTTTGGACACACTACCCACGAGCAGTACTTC. It is translated as CASSFGHTTHEQYF.

The CDR3 here is CASSRSGRATDTQYF. The CDR3 DNA sequence: TGTGCCAGCAGCCGGAGCGGGAGGGCCACAGATACGCAGTATTTT. The chain couples TRBV14 to TRBJ2-3; 10 nucleotides line up with TRBD2. CDR3 length: 15 residues. Looked up from germline, CDR1 is SGHDN and CDR2 is FVKESK. V was clipped by 4 bases and J by 2 bases; unmatched bases: 3. The whole variable domain, filled in from reference TRBV14 and TRBJ2-3, reads EAGVTQFPSHSVIEKGQTVTLRCDPISGHDNLYWYRRVMGKEIKFLLHFVKESKQDESGMPNNRFLAERTGGTYSTLKVQPAELEDSGVYFCASSRSGRATDTQYFGPGTRLTVL.

This clone was recorded only once. The chain is built from TRBV7-3 and TRBJ2-3; 9 bases agree with TRBD2. The length of the CDR3 is 15 residues. The J segment lost 3 bases and the V segment lost 1 base, leaving 2 bases of the junction unmatched. Germline V gene sequence: CDR1 SGHTA, CDR2 FQGTGA. The CDR3 region is CASSLSGRGTDTQYF. As DNA, the CDR3 is TGTGCCAGCAGCTTAAGCGGGAGGGGTACAGATACGCAGTATTTT.

J is TRBJ1-3 and V is TRBV11-3; D is uncertain. From germline, CDR1 is SGHNT and CDR2 YENEEA. V was clipped by 3 bases and J by 0 bases, with 9 bases between them. There are 15 residues in the CDR3. In DNA, the CDR3 is TGTGCCAGCAGCTTTCGTGTATACTCTGGAAACACCATATATTTT. This sequence encodes CASSFRVYSGNTIYF.

The chain recombines TRBV5-4 with TRBJ2-1; weak D call: TRBD2 (6 bases). Trimming shortened V by 3 bases and J by 5 bases, and 15 bases separated the two germline ends. This CDR3 contains 15 residues. The germline CDR1 and CDR2 sequences are SGHNT and YYREEE (reference sequence). The CDR3 DNA follows: TGTGCCAGCAGCTCAATAGCGGAAAAGAACAATGAGCAGTTCTTC. It is translated as CASSSIAEKNNEQFF.

The V and J genes are TRBV19 and TRBJ2-7; TRBD1 might be the D (5 bases). The V gene's germline CDR1 is LNHDA and CDR2 SQIVND (reference sequence). This CDR3 spans 13 amino acids. The V end lost 5 bases, the J end lost 4 bases, and 12 bases lay between the germline ends. CDR3 DNA sequence: TGTGCCAGTAGTTGGCAGGGTCGATACGAGCAGTACTTC. It translates to CASSWQGRYEQYF.